This T cell receptor beta chain was captured by sequencing in a study of neurological immune-mediated disorders. Synthesis of cDNA was accomplished via 5'RACE employing 10-nucleotide random UMIs. TCRdb analysed the 5' RACE reads with MiXCR anew, one entry per CDR3 protein. The sample lists 49,000 or so distinct CDR3 sequences; around 16% were seen once. Ten or more counts support this clonotype. The CDR3 runs 14 residues. V lost 4 bases and J lost 0, with 8 bases in between. Germline V lookup: CDR1 SGHTS, CDR2 YDEGEE. This TCR derives from a man aged 55 to 70 in good health. Sequencing was performed on PBMCs. The chain couples TRBV5-8 to TRBJ1-3; D gene uncertain. The CDR3 is CASSIDTSGNTIYF. CDR3 sequence (DNA): TGTGCCAGCAGCATCGACACCTCTGGAAACACCATATATTTT. The whole variable domain, remainder taken from reference TRBV5-8 and TRBJ1-3, is EAGVTQSPTHLIKTRGQQATLRCSPISGHTSVYWYQQALGLGLQFLLWYDEGEERNRGNFPPRFSGRQFPNYSSELNVNALELEDSALYLCASSIDTSGNTIYFGEGSWLTVV.